This TCR beta chain originates from a study of T cell responses to AZD1222 COVID-19 vaccine. This table comes from immunoSEQ multiplex PCR, and its TCRdb copy is limited to in-frame clones, with some not included. The sample lists about 200,000 clones; approximately 94% were seen once. With regard to this clone: Its antigen is not known.

The study's findings and limits: Elevations in Spike-specific TCR breadth and depth followed administration of two AZD1222 doses. Clonal diversity was possibly underestimated, and white British individuals and females predominated among donors. The reported proportion of spike-specific TCRs targeting unmutated variant regions was nearly half.

The sequenced sample was peripheral blood, obtained on day 0 of MenACWY control vaccination. This sequence originates from an adult in good health.

The CDR3 here is CASSRQTGGGGYTF. The DNA for the CDR3 is TGTGCCAGCAGCCGTCAGACAGGGGGGGGCGGCTACACCTTC. The chain uses TRBV7-9 and TRBJ1-2; 9 bases map to TRBD1. The junction had 9 bases not matched to a gene; V was cut back by 5 bases and J by 8 bases. The CDR3 sequence is 14 residues long. CDR1 is SEHNR, CDR2 FQNEAQ, per germline (reference sequence).